This T cell receptor beta chain was identified during a study of spatial heterogeneity in lung cancer. Overall study context: Sequences of the beta chain were consistently detected in greater numbers than alpha-chain sequences. The study, taken as a whole, reports: Among blood samples, ubiquitous expanded tumor TCRs appeared more at resection than at follow-up.

Noted time point: sample taken at primary tumor resection. The study sequenced unsorted whole RNA from tumor, nontumor lung or frozen PBMC. Carried by each TCR cDNA molecule was a unique molecular identifier. One entry per CDR3 protein results from TCRdb running MiXCR on the 5' RACE reads. The sample lists nearly 15,000 distinct CDR3 sequences; approximately 7.5% were seen once. This CDR3 region has 16 residues. Trimming shortened V by 1 base and J by 6 bases, and 19 bases separated the two germline ends. CDR1 SGHRS and CDR2 YFSETQ come from the germline V gene. At least ten counts were recorded for this clonotype. Its antigen is as yet unknown.

The sequencing here drew on PBMCs, taken at surgery. This TCR was recovered from a female donor with early-stage non-small cell lung cancer. J is TRBJ1-2 and V is TRBV5-1; tentatively, D is TRBD1 (5 bases). CDR3 residues: CASSLSVWGPSDGYTF. DNA of the CDR3: TGCGCCAGCAGCTTGTCGGTGTGGGGACCTTCCGATGGCTACACCTTC.